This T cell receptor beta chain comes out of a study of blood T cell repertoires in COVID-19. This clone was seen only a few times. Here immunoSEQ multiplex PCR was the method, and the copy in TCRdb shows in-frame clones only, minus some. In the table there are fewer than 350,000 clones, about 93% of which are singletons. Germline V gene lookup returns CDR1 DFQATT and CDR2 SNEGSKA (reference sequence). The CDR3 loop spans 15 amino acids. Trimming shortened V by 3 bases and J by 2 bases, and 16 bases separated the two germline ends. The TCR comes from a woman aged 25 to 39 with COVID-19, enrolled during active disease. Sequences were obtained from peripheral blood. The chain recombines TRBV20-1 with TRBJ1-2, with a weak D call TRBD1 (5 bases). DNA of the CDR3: TGCAGTGCTAGTGGGGCAGCGGAGAGGAACTATGGCTACACCTTC. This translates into CSASGAAERNYGYTF.